Following are 15 T cell receptor beta chains from one sample sequenced in a study of Tregs in tolerant kidney transplant recipients. Here immunoSEQ multiplex PCR was the method, and the copy in TCRdb shows in-frame clones only, minus some. The sample shows some 68,000 clones, less than 90% of them seen only once. What was sequenced was CD4+ T cells from blood. All receptors derive from a human donor in good health.

The chain uses TRBV5-1 and TRBJ1-4; D unresolved. Trimming took 6 bases from V and 8 from J, leaving 20 bases between them. The CDR3 is 15 residues long. Germline CDR1 reads SGHRS; CDR2 reads YFSETQ. The CDR3 region is CASTQGGAGEEKLFF. The DNA for the CDR3 is TGCGCCAGCACCCAAGGTGGTGCGGGAGAAGAAAAACTGTTTTTT.

This chain joins TRBV7-2 and TRBJ2-3; 7 bases align to TRBD1. CDR3 length: 14 residues. V lost 5 bases to trimming and J lost 4 bases; unmatched junction nucleotides: 6. CDR1 is SGHTA and CDR2 is FQGNSA in the germline V gene. In DNA, the CDR3 is TGTGCCAGCAGCCGACGACAGGGACCAGATACGCAGTATTTT. Its translation: CASSRRQGPDTQYF.

The table lists this clone with a count of one. This chain uses TRBV18 with TRBJ1-1; D is undetermined. In germline, CDR1 is KGHSH, CDR2 LQKENI. The V end was cut by 2 bases, the J end by 0 bases, with 16 bases between. The CDR3 totals 17 residues. The CDR3 region has the DNA TGTGCCAGCTCACCAGACGGACGGGATTCGATGAACACTGAAGCTTTCTTT. Amino acids: CASSPDGRDSMNTEAFF.

The gene calls are TRBV5-1 and TRBJ2-1; D may match TRBD1 or TRBD2 (5 bases each). With 0 bases removed from V and 7 bases from J, the gap between germline ends came to 14 bases. Germline V CDR1 and CDR2: SGHRS, YFSETQ. CDR3 length: 15 residues. The CDR3 sequence: CASSLAGTSWNEQFF. The CDR3 DNA is TGCGCCAGCAGCTTGGCCGGGACCTCCTGGAATGAGCAGTTCTTC. The full variable domain, its missing parts supplied by reference TRBV5-1 and TRBJ2-1, is KAGVTQTPRYLIKTRGQQVTLSCSPISGHRSVSWYQQTPGQGLQFLFEYFSETQRNKGNFPGRFSGRQFSNSRSEMNVSTLELGDSALYLCASSLAGTSWNEQFFGPGTRLTVL.

This clone was seen only a few times. The chain couples TRBV6-6 to TRBJ1-5; D not certain. The CDR3 is made up of 12 amino acids. Trimming removed 10 bases from V and 4 bases from J, with 11 bases in between. Germline assignment: CDR1 MNHNY and CDR2 SVGAGI (reference sequence). In nucleotides, the CDR3 is TGTGCCACCGGACGGACTAATCAGCCCCAGCATTTT. Translated, it gives CATGRTNQPQHF.

The J gene is TRBJ2-1, the V gene TRBV30, with D possibly being TRBD1 (5 bases). CDR1 and CDR2 (germline): GTSNPN, SVGIG (reference sequence). This CDR3 comprises 16 residues. V dropped 0 bases and J dropped 5 bases, with 17 bases sitting between them. In DNA, the CDR3 is TGTGCCTGGAGTGTTAATTTAGGGGCCATCAACAATGAGCAGTTCTTC. It is translated as CAWSVNLGAINNEQFF.

This clone was detected ten times or more. The rearrangement uses TRBV5-6 and TRBJ1-2; D is unclear. The CDR3 is 12 amino acids. V was trimmed by 0 bases and J by 14 bases, leaving 14 bases between them. CDR1 and CDR2 (germline): SGHDT, YYEEEE. CDR3 coding DNA: TGTGCCAGCAGCTTGGTGGTGGGCGCTAGGACCTTC. This encodes CASSLVVGARTF.

The chain couples TRBV6-5 to TRBJ1-2; D unclear. Germline V CDR1 and CDR2: MNHEY, SVGAGI. CDR3 length: 14 residues. Trimming cost V 5 bases and J 8 bases, with 18 bases left between them. In DNA form, the CDR3 reads TGTGCCAGCAGTCGTAGCCAAGCCTCGGGGGGCTACACCTTC. Its translation: CASSRSQASGGYTF.

The V and J genes are TRBV5-8 and TRBJ2-7, with 7 bases fitting TRBD1. The CDR3 sequence is 15 residues long. Per the germline V gene, CDR1 is SGHTS and CDR2 is YDEGEE. V was clipped by 3 bases and J by 6 bases; unmatched bases: 12. The CDR3 DNA is TGTGCCAGCAGCTCCAAAGACAGGGCTTGGGGCGAGCAGTACTTC. This sequence encodes CASSSKDRAWGEQYF.

The genes are TRBV18 and TRBJ2-7; D is undetermined. V lost 5 bases, J lost 2 bases, and 10 bases lay in between. Germline loops: CDR1 KGHSH, CDR2 LQKENI. The CDR3 totals 13 residues. The CDR3 loop reads CASSKATAYEQYF. CDR3 nucleotide sequence: TGTGCCAGCTCAAAGGCAACCGCCTACGAGCAGTACTTC.

The chain joins TRBV27 to TRBJ2-7; no reliable D call. The germline V gene encodes CDR1 MNHEY and CDR2 SMNVEV (reference sequence). This CDR3 has 13 amino acids. Trimming took off 5 bases at V and 3 bases at J, with 11 bases between the two ends. In DNA, the CDR3 is TGTGCCAGCAGTCGAGCAGCTTACTACGAGCAGTACTTC. Its translation is CASSRAAYYEQYF.

This chain joins TRBV6-5 and TRBJ2-5; D possibly uses TRBD1 or TRBD2 (5 bases each). CDR1 and CDR2 from the germline V gene are MNHEY and SVGAGI. The CDR3 contains 11 residues. The V and J ends lost 7 bases and 4 bases respectively, with 7 bases between them. The DNA for the CDR3 is TGTGCCAGCAAGAGGGGAGAGACCCAGTACTTC. Protein: CASKRGETQYF.

This sequence joins TRBV6-5 and TRBJ1-1; D gene unclear. CDR3 size: 14 residues. Trimming took off 7 bases at V and 11 bases at J, with 23 bases between the two ends. The germline V gene has CDR1 MNHEY and CDR2 SVGAGI. This CDR3 is CASTSTSKEGGAFF. The DNA for the CDR3 is TGTGCCAGCACCTCAACATCTAAGGAGGGTGGGGCTTTCTTT.

J is TRBJ2-2 and V is TRBV11-3; D might be TRBD2 (5 bases). The V end was cut by 5 bases, the J end by 1 base, with 14 bases between. There are 16 residues in the CDR3. Per the germline V gene, CDR1 is SGHNT and CDR2 is YENEEA. CDR3 protein: CASSPRVAMNTGELFF. In nucleotides, the CDR3 is TGTGCCAGCAGCCCCCGAGTAGCGATGAACACCGGGGAGCTGTTTTTT. Filled out from reference TRBV11-3 and TRBJ2-2, the complete variable domain reads EAGVVQSPRYKIIEKKQPVAFWCNPISGHNTLYWYLQNLGQGPELLIRYENEEAVDDSQLPKDRFSAERLKGVDSTLKIQPAELGDSAVYLCASSPRVAMNTGELFFGEGSRLTVL.

The chain recombines TRBV30 with TRBJ2-1, with TRBD2 matching 8 bases. J lost 15 bases, V lost 0 bases, and 16 bases had no gene match. In germline, CDR1 is GTSNPN, CDR2 SVGIG (reference sequence). The CDR3 runs to 15 residues. This chain's CDR3 is CAWSVGISGMGTRFF. The CDR3 bases are TGTGCCTGGAGTGTAGGTATTAGCGGGATGGGGACCCGGTTCTTC. Drawing the rest from reference TRBV30 and TRBJ2-1, the complete variable domain is SQTIHQWPATLVQPVGSPLSLECTVEGTSNPNLYWYRQAAGRGLQLLFYSVGIGQISSEVPQNLSASRPQDRQFILSSKKLLLSDSGFYLCAWSVGISGMGTRFFGPGTRLTVL.